Described below is a single T cell receptor beta chain sequence and its context. It has no known antigen specificity. No quality values exist for individual bases; no much larger clone is one base distant. TCRbeta CDR3 regions were amplified from genomic DNA by means of the immunoSEQ Assay, a bias-controlled multiplex PCR. On the study's bioinformatics: The number of nucleated cells in each sample was estimated by amplification of reference gene primers within the assay. To quantify the absolute abundance of each unique TCRbeta CDR3 rearrangement, sequence reads were collapsed and filtered. Productive Simpson clonality was computed per sample as the square root of Simpson's diversity index over productive rearrangements. TCRdb holds this immuneACCESS table with in-frame rearrangements only. Some clones are missing; in checked studies, unresolved V genes explain under half, and the rest has no known cause. D and trimming come from the DNA, and the V and J calls and clone size come from that table. In all, the sample holds some 210,000 clones, and over 70% of those were seen once. The ten largest clones take up 2.5% to 3.5% of the sample.

The data stem from a study of blood T cell repertoires in COVID-19 (dated by TCRdb to 2018 to 2021). Background on the whole study: Samples from collaborators originated in the United States, Italy and Spain and spanned both the acute and convalescent phases of COVID-19. The prospective study material was composed of cDNA or gDNA derived from T cells, B-cell-depleted T cells, or PBMCs. Where available, HLA class I and class II types were obtained from metadata supplied by the sample provider rather than from assay-based typing. The repertoires were released in a freely available public database meant as a resource for research on the immune response to SARS-CoV-2. A de-identified subject ID, COVID-19 status, age in years and sex were almost always included in the sample metadata. The samples were drawn from two sources: the first 160 participants of the ongoing ImmuneRACE study, and about 1,300 subjects contributed by 6 global collaborators. Deeply sampled blood TCRbeta repertoires from subjects exposed to, actively infected with, or recovered from COVID-19 were included in the dataset.

Findings and caveats that apply to the study as a whole: The quantity of clinical and demographic metadata differed by source and by participant and was supplied without curation.

CDR1 and CDR2 are drawn from the germline V gene: MNHEY, SVGAGI. From its cysteine to its phenylalanine, the CDR3 spans 14 amino acids. Here the CDR3 DNA is all that survives: 42 bases in frame from base 1. V and J are trimmed by 6 bases and 4 bases, and the gene matches miss 4 bases of the junction. Each collaborating institution followed its own protocols to collect whole blood in K2EDTA tubes. For TCRbeta analysis, collaborator samples were shipped as frozen whole blood, as isolated PBMCs, or as DNA extracted from either sample type. The chain uses TRBV6-5 and TRBJ2-5, with 11 bases aligning to TRBD2. The source material was peripheral blood. This receptor was identified in a man over 45 with active or convalescent COVID-19. CDR3 reads: CASRGLAGGETQYF. The bases read TGTGCCAGCAGAGGTCTAGCGGGAGGAGAGACCCAGTACTTC.